Each of the 13 T cell receptor beta chains below was sequenced from the same sample in a study of T cells in Graves' hyperthyroidism and ophthalmopathy. TCR beta CDR3 regions were amplified from RNA. HTBI primers drove first-round RT-PCR of the TCR CDR3. From the multiplex PCR reads, TCRdb called clonotypes with MiXCR, one entry per CDR3 protein. The table includes around 690,000 distinct CDR3 sequences, 17% detected once. Sequencing was performed on blood. The receptors derive from a man aged 50 or older with Graves' hyperthyroidism.

For this clonotype: A much larger clone differs from this one at a single base, so this may be a read error. The V call is TRBV30, the J call TRBJ1-5; D is possibly TRBD1 (5 bases). In germline, CDR1 is GTSNPN, CDR2 SVGIG (reference sequence). The CDR3 runs to 13 residues. Trimming shortened V by 4 bases and J by 2 bases, and 9 bases separated the two germline ends. Here the CDR3 reads CAWTRTCNQPQHF. In nucleotides, the CDR3 is TGTGCCTGGACTAGGACATGCAATCAGCCCCAGCATTTT.

This clonotype has a count of ten or more. The V gene is TRBV24-1, the J gene TRBJ2-5; 11 nucleotides match TRBD2. V was pared by 5 bases and J by 3 bases, with 7 bases of the junction left unmatched. This CDR3 region has 16 residues. Germline V gene lookup returns CDR1 KGHDR and CDR2 SFDVKD. The CDR3 protein is CATSVSSGREKETQYF. In DNA, the CDR3 is TGTGCCACCAGTGTTAGTAGCGGGAGGGAGAAAGAGACCCAGTACTTC.

The chain uses TRBV18 and TRBJ1-4; no definite D call. The V end was cut by 1 base, the J end by 0 bases, with 15 bases between. This CDR3 spans 18 amino acids. Per germline, CDR1 KGHSH and CDR2 LQKENI. CDR3 loop: CASSPRNSPVATNEKLFF. In nucleotides, the CDR3 is TGTGCCAGCTCACCACGGAACAGCCCTGTTGCAACTAATGAAAAACTGTTTTTT.

The chain joins TRBV5-8 to TRBJ1-3; a weak D match, TRBD1 (5 bases). Trimming stripped 3 bases from V and 0 bases from J, with 13 bases between. This CDR3 comprises 16 residues. Per germline, CDR1 SGHTS and CDR2 YDEGEE. CDR3 DNA: TGTGCCAGCAGCTCGCGACAGCGCATCTCTGGAAACACCATATATTTT. Amino acids: CASSSRQRISGNTIYF.

This clonotype was counted at least ten times. The chain recombines TRBV12-3 or TRBV12-4 with TRBJ2-5, with 10 nucleotides matching TRBD2. The CDR3 is 16 residues long. The V and J ends lost 0 bases and 4 bases, in that order; junction bases with no gene match: 5. As DNA, the CDR3 is TGTGCCAGCAGTTTAGCAGCTAGCGGGAGAAGAGAGACCCAGTACTTC. Protein: CASSLAASGRRETQYF.

This clonotype was counted ten times or more. The J gene is TRBJ1-1, the V gene TRBV30; D gene unclear. Germline values: CDR1 GTSNPN, CDR2 SVGIG (reference sequence). V was shortened by 4 bases and J by 5 bases, with 8 bases between the two germline ends. This CDR3 has 11 amino acids. CDR3: CAWMGRTEAFF. The CDR3 region has the DNA TGTGCCTGGATGGGGAGGACTGAAGCTTTCTTT.

This clonotype came up many times. The rearrangement joins TRBV11-2 to TRBJ1-4, with TRBD1 as a possible D gene (6 bases). This CDR3 contains 14 residues. Between the trimmed V and J ends, which lost 0 bases and 5 bases, there was a span of 7 bases. Germline CDR1 and CDR2: SGHAT and FQNNGV. CDR3 DNA sequence: TGTGCCAGCAGCTTAGAGAGGGGGAATGAAAAACTGTTTTTT. Protein sequence: CASSLERGNEKLFF.

This clonotype was detected only a few times. V and J are TRBV27 and TRBJ1-3, with TRBD1 identical over 11 bases. Trimming at V came to 10 bases and at J to 2 bases, leaving 4 bases not matched to a gene. Germline CDR1 and CDR2: MNHEY and SMNVEV (reference sequence). CDR3 length: 14 residues. The CDR3 DNA reads as TGTGCCACCAGGACAGGGGGCACTGGAAACACCATATATTTT. This sequence encodes CATRTGGTGNTIYF.

The gene calls are TRBV6-1 and TRBJ1-1; 10 nucleotides match TRBD1. The CDR3 spans 15 residues. V lost 6 bases, J lost 7 bases, and 11 bases stayed unmatched. Germline V gives CDR1 MNHNS, CDR2 SASEGT. As DNA, the CDR3 is TGTGCCAGCAGCCCCTGGACAGGGGGATATGGTGAAGCTTTCTTT. This codes for CASSPWTGGYGEAFF.

This clonotype was observed many times. V is TRBV10-3 and J is TRBJ2-1; D unresolved. Germline CDR1 is ENHRY and CDR2 is SYGVKD. Between the trimmed V and J ends, which lost 10 bases and 6 bases, there was a span of 16 bases. CDR3 length: 13 amino acids. The CDR3 region has the DNA TGTGCCACGGGTAAGCCGAGGAGCAATGAGCAGTTCTTC. This gives the protein CATGKPRSNEQFF.

Ten or more counts support this clonotype. The chain employs TRBV28 and TRBJ1-5; possible D gene TRBD1, 5 bases. The CDR3 sequence is 17 residues long. V was cut by 1 base and J by 0 bases, with 13 bases left in between. Looked up from germline, CDR1 is MDHEN and CDR2 is SYDVKM. The CDR3 DNA reads as TGTGCCAGCAGTTTATCCCGGACAAGTACTAGCAATCAGCCCCAGCATTTT. This sequence encodes CASSLSRTSTSNQPQHF.

The chain uses TRBV3-1 and TRBJ1-6; D call uncertain. The CDR3 is made up of 13 amino acids. CDR1 and CDR2 (germline): LGHDT, YNNKEL (reference sequence). Trimming took off 0 bases at V and 8 bases at J, with 5 bases between the two ends. This CDR3 is CASSQDGDSPLHF. CDR3 sequence (DNA): TGTGCCAGCAGCCAAGATGGGGATTCACCCCTCCACTTT.

This clonotype was observed at least ten times. The J gene is TRBJ2-5, the V gene TRBV27; 7 bases are shared with TRBD2. V trimming: 2 bases; J trimming: 4 bases; junction bases outside the gene matches: 1. Per germline, CDR1 MNHEY and CDR2 SMNVEV (reference sequence). The CDR3 loop spans 13 amino acids. The CDR3 reads CASSLGRAETQYF. The CDR3 nucleotides read TGTGCCAGCAGTTTAGGGAGGGCAGAGACCCAGTACTTC.